Listed below are T cell receptor beta chains from one sample, sequenced in a study of metastatic and nonmetastatic thyroid tumors. TCRdb re-processed the PCR reads through MiXCR. This table holds just over 20,000 clones, roughly a third found once. The sample consisted of tumor tissue. The receptors originated from a female donor with papillary thyroid cancer or a benign thyroid nodule (not recorded which). Some clones in this sample may be carry-over from other donors' samples. The CDR3 runs from the conserved cysteine through the conserved F or W.

>TRBV12-3/TRBV12-4|TRBJ2-7
CASRPPGQFPRGEQYF
>TRBV7-2|TRBJ2-6
CASSPKGGANVLTF
>TRBV13|TRBJ1-6
CASSLGSRQNSPLHF
>TRBV9|TRBJ1-6
CASSASNPPLHF
>TRBV7-9|TRBJ2-1
CASSLTGARNEQFF
>TRBV20-1|TRBJ2-3
CSAILGSTDTQYF
>TRBV20-1|TRBJ2-1
CSAPGKGYMDDQFF
>TRBV5-1|TRBJ2-3
CASSPFAGTDTQYF
>TRBV11-1|TRBJ2-3
CASSLERQPTDTQYF
>TRBV6-1|TRBJ1-1
CASSLTGTVNTEAFF
>TRBV4-2|TRBJ2-7
CASSQMGEQYF
>TRBV5-1|TRBJ2-2
CASSLGQGNTGELFF
>TRBV11-1|TRBJ2-6
CASSPSWTAYSGANVLTF
>TRBV6-6|TRBJ2-2
CASSYSASGGAGELFF
>TRBV6-2/TRBV6-3|TRBJ1-2
CASSSTSGQGNYGYTF
>TRBV20-1|TRBJ2-7
CSALQWDTLYEQYF
>TRBV15|TRBJ2-7
CATSRGASYEQYF
>TRBV30|TRBJ2-1
CALVEWREQFF
>TRBV4-3|TRBJ2-5
CASSQAMRLTQYF
>TRBV6-1|TRBJ2-7
CAISDSTYEQYF
>TRBV27|TRBJ2-7
CASSLSEISYEQYF
>TRBV5-1|TRBJ2-2
CASSLPGAGTGELFF
>TRBV5-1|TRBJ1-6
CASSPSQDIQALHF
>TRBV4-1|TRBJ2-3
CASSQESGGGTDTQYF
>TRBV11-2|TRBJ2-3
CASSLGGGASNTQYF
>TRBV2|TRBJ2-1
CASSERAGTGVEQFF
>TRBV4-1|TRBJ2-5
CASSQEANSGRIRKETQYF
>TRBV7-2|TRBJ2-7
CASSLSDVSSYEQYF
>TRBV7-3|TRBJ2-1
CASSLGTSGLEGNEQFF
>TRBV2|TRBJ2-5
CASSSGTTLQETQYF